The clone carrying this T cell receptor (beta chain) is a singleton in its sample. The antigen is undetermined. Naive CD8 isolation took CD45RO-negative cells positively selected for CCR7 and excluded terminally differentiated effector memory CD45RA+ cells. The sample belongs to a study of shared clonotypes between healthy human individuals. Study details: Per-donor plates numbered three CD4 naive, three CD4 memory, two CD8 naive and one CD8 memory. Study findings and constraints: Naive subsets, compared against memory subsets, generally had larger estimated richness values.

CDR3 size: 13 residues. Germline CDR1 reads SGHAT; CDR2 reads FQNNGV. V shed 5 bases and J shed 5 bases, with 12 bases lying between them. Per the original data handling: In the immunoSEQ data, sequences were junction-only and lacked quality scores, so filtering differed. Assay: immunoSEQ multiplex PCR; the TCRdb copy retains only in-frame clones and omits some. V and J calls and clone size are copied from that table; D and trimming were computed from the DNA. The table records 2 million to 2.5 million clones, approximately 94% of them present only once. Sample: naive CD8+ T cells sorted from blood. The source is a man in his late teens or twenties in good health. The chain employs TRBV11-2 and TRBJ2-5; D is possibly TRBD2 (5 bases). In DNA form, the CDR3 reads TGTGCCAGCAGCGTCCGGACTGCGGAGACCCAGTACTTC. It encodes CASSVRTAETQYF.